This TCR beta chain was recorded in a study of cytomegalovirus exposure and HLA in healthy donors. Study-level background: As an earlier analysis found, roughly 180 million T cells yielded approximately 100 million unique TCR beta sequences. Among the 350 to 500 donors who were genotyped, approximately 76% fell in the genetic ancestry cluster that is associated with self-reported Caucasian donors. Findings and caveats of the study: Among TCR beta chains of equal frequency, HLA-associated ones were more clonally expanded in a later analysis.

13 Jbeta primers and 60 Vbeta primers were used for the PCR. The repertoire was sequenced with immunoSEQ multiplex PCR; TCRdb's copy has only in-frame clones and lacks some. The data contain around 120,000 clones, 55% to 75% of them singletons. Remarks on this clone: The antigen remains unidentified.

Trimming took off 6 bases at V and 3 bases at J, with 12 bases between the two ends. Germline V gene lookup returns CDR1 MNHEY and CDR2 SVGAGI. This CDR3 contains 14 residues. V and J are TRBV6-5 and TRBJ1-5; D remains unclear. Material: PBMCs. This TCR derives from a woman in her thirties or forties in good health and CMV-seropositive. Written as DNA, the CDR3 is TGTGCCAGCAGACCCCGGAGACTCAATCAGCCCCAGCATTTT. This gives the protein CASRPRRLNQPQHF.